This T cell receptor beta chain comes out of a study of regulatory T cells in long-lasting Graves disease. V dropped 1 base and J dropped 2; count of bases not matched to a gene: 1. Germline V lookup: CDR1 LNHDA, CDR2 SQIVND (reference sequence). The CDR3 sequence is 15 residues long. Documented time point: persistent/refractory GD, antithyroid drugs over 5 years with positive TRAb. There was RNA extracted from PBMCs, and the TCR library was made from it. For TCR beta, libraries came from iRepertoire HTBI primers and Arm-PCR of CDR3 regions. Original analysis: In the combined samples, under 80 TRBV and fewer than 15 TRBJ segments were identified. Using its own MiXCR run on the multiplex PCR reads, TCRdb lists one record per CDR3 protein. The V and J calls and clone size come from TCRdb's table, not from the authors' own analysis. There are 500,000 to 800,000 distinct CDR3 sequences in the sample; approximately 31% occur only once, and under 50% lies in the top ten.

The TCR comes from a female donor with Graves disease. The sample consisted of peripheral blood mononuclear cells (PBMCs), taken when the disease was refractory, from a patient treated with antithyroid drugs. J is TRBJ2-7 and V is TRBV19, with 11 bases lining up with TRBD1. The CDR3 DNA reads as TGTGCCAGTAGTATAGGGACAGGGGGCCCCTACGAGCAGTACTTC. Its translation: CASSIGTGGPYEQYF.